Listed below are T cell receptor beta chains from one sample, sequenced in a study of blood T cell repertoires in COVID-19. TCRdb's table, derived via immunoSEQ multiplex PCR, lists solely in-frame clones and lacks some. The repertoire holds fewer than 250,000 clones, with 86% as singletons. The sequenced material came from peripheral blood. The receptors here all came from a woman in her fifties or sixties who had recovered from COVID-19. CDR3s include the opening cysteine and the closing phenylalanine or tryptophan. Fields, in order: J gene, clone size, D gene, V gene, CDR3 DNA, CDR3 protein. The D gene is left open where the match is weak. Some rows mark clone size as missing; the rest say once, few, many or name a class of expanded clone.

>TRBJ2-7|-|TRBD2|TRBV27
TGTGCCAGCAGATTAGCGGGGGGGGGCTACGAGCAGTACTTC
CASRLAGGGYEQYF
>TRBJ2-7|once|TRBD2|TRBV19
TGTGCCAGTAGTTTCTCCTCGGGGGGGCCCTACGAGCAGTACTTC
CASSFSSGGPYEQYF
>TRBJ2-3|-|-|TRBV27
TGTGCCAGCAGTTCCCCCGCGGGGGCCCAGGTTGATACGCAGTATTTT
CASSSPAGAQVDTQYF
>TRBJ2-3|once|-|TRBV12-3/TRBV12-4
TGTGCCAGCCCGCCCCCCGGGACAGATACGCAGTATTTT
CASPPPGTDTQYF
>TRBJ1-5|-|TRBD1|TRBV6-2/TRBV6-3
TGTGCCAGCAGCGACGGACAGGGGGACCAGCCCCAGCATTTT
CASSDGQGDQPQHF
>TRBJ2-1|few|-|TRBV9
TGTGCCAGCAGCGTAGCACTCCGACAGCCGGGCAATGAGCAGTTCTTC
CASSVALRQPGNEQFF
>TRBJ2-5|-|TRBD1|TRBV7-2
TGTGCCAGCAGCTTCGACAGGGGGCAGGAGACCCAGTACTTC
CASSFDRGQETQYF
>TRBJ1-5|medium-sized|-|TRBV5-6
TGTGCCAGCAGCTCCCGGGACTATAATCAGCCCCAGCATTTT
CASSSRDYNQPQHF
>TRBJ2-1|once|TRBD1|TRBV7-8
TGTGCCAGCAGCTTAGAGCTGCCAGGGGGCAATGAGCAGTTCTTC
CASSLELPGGNEQFF
>TRBJ2-1|-|-|TRBV7-3
TGTGCCAGCAGCTTCGGCGGGGATGAGCAGTTCTTC
CASSFGGDEQFF
>TRBJ1-1|-|-|TRBV2
TGTGCCAGCAGTGAAAGGGGGACGAGGTGGACTGAAGCTTTCTTT
CASSERGTRWTEAFF
>TRBJ1-5|-|-|TRBV7-2
TGTGCCAGCAGCTTAAAAGCAGGGGGCAATCAGCCCCAGCATTTT
CASSLKAGGNQPQHF
>TRBJ1-2|once|-|TRBV10-3
TGTGCCATCAGCTCATTACCACAGGGCCTCGGCTATGGCTACACCTTC
CAISSLPQGLGYGYTF
>TRBJ2-7|once|TRBD2|TRBV19
TGTGCCAGTAGTATCACTAGCGGAGCTTACGAGCAGTACTTC
CASSITSGAYEQYF
>TRBJ1-4|-|-|TRBV2
TGTGCCAGCAGTGCGAGGAGGACAACTAATGAAAAACTGTTTTTT
CASSARRTTNEKLFF
>TRBJ1-1|-|-|TRBV4-2
TGTGCCAGCAGCAAAGGACAGTATCCTGAAGCTTTCTTT
CASSKGQYPEAFF
>TRBJ2-1|-|TRBD2|TRBV27
TGTGCCAGCAGTGAAGGGACTAGCGGGGGCCTACTGAGCTCCTACAATGAGCAGTTCTTC
CASSEGTSGGLLSSYNEQFF